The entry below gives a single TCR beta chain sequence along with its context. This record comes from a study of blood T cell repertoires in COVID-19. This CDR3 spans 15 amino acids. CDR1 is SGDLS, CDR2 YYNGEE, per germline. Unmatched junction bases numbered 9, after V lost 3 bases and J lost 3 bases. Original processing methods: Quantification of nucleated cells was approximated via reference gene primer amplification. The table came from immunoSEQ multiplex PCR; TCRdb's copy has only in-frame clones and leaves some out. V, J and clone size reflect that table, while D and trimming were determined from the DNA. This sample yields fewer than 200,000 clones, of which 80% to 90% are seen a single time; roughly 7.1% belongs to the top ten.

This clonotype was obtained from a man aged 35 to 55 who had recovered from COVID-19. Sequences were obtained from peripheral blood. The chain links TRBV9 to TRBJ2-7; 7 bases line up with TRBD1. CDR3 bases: TGTGCCAGCAGCGCGTCAGGGGGTTGGGGCTACGAGCAGTACTTC. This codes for CASSASGGWGYEQYF.